The 29 T cell receptor beta chains below come from one sample, sequenced in a study of CD8 T cells in Susac syndrome. The RNA input was about 0.5 to 1 ug, and it was reverse transcribed with random hexamers. From the immunoSEQ multiplex PCR reads, TCRdb called clonotypes with MiXCR, one entry per CDR3 protein. The table lists some 100,000 distinct CDR3 sequences, around 97% of them singletons, with just over 0.095% in the top ten. Sequencing input: CD4+ T cells from PBMCs. The receptor set was obtained from a human donor in good health.

The chain employs TRBV3-1 and TRBJ1-5, with D maybe TRBD1 (5 bases). The germline V gene encodes CDR1 LGHDT and CDR2 YNNKEL (reference sequence). V was shortened by 2 bases and J by 5 bases, with 7 bases between the two germline ends. The CDR3 is 13 residues long. The CDR3 coding sequence is TGTGCCAGCAGCCAAATGACAGATCAGCCCCAGCATTTT. The encoded protein is CASSQMTDQPQHF.

The chain is built from TRBV5-1 and TRBJ1-2; 8 nucleotides agree with TRBD1. The CDR3 is made up of 16 amino acids. V lost 4 bases, J lost 6 bases, and 14 bases stayed unmatched. Germline values: CDR1 SGHRS, CDR2 YFSETQ. CDR3 sequence (DNA): TGCGCCAGCAGCCTCGAAGGGGGACAGGCCCCTAATGGCTACACCTTC. Protein: CASSLEGGQAPNGYTF.

The chain employs TRBV19 and TRBJ1-1; D not resolved. Per germline, CDR1 LNHDA and CDR2 SQIVND (reference sequence). This CDR3 contains 14 residues. The V and J ends lost 6 bases and 1 base respectively, with 12 bases between them. The CDR3: CASSSPTWNTEAFF. The CDR3 nucleotides are TGTGCCAGTAGCTCCCCGACGTGGAACACTGAAGCTTTCTTT. The full variable domain, with the rest looked up from reference TRBV19 and TRBJ1-1, is DGGITQSPKYLFRKEGQNVTLSCEQNLNHDAMYWYRQDPGQGLRLIYYSQIVNDFQKGDIAEGYSVSREKKESFPLTVTSAQKNPTAFYLCASSSPTWNTEAFFGQGTRLTVV.

This sequence joins TRBV7-2 and TRBJ2-7; TRBD2 agrees at 7 bases. After removal of 6 bases from V and 2 bases from J, the junction contained 7 bases not matched to a gene. Germline CDR1 reads SGHTA; CDR2 reads FQGNSA. The CDR3 spans 14 residues. CDR3 nucleotide sequence: TGTGCCAGCAGACCGAGGACTAGTCCCTACGAGCAGTACTTC. Residues: CASRPRTSPYEQYF.

This chain connects TRBV5-4 to TRBJ2-7, with D possibly matching TRBD2 (5 bases). This CDR3 contains 15 residues. V lost 0 bases, J lost 2 bases, and 12 bases lay in between. Germline V gives CDR1 SGHNT, CDR2 YYREEE (reference sequence). The CDR3 loop reads CASSLAGGSTYEQYF. As DNA, the CDR3 is TGTGCCAGCAGCTTGGCTGGTGGGAGTACCTACGAGCAGTACTTC.

This chain connects TRBV5-1 to TRBJ2-2; TRBD2 is a possible D gene (5 bases). This CDR3 has 14 amino acids. Germline CDR1 and CDR2: SGHRS and YFSETQ. Trimming shortened V by 3 bases and J by 4 bases, and 10 bases separated the two germline ends. CDR3 loop: CASSSEAATGELFF. Here the CDR3 DNA reads TGCGCCAGCAGCTCGGAAGCGGCCACCGGGGAGCTGTTTTTT.

This chain connects TRBV29-1 to TRBJ1-2; D is undetermined. The V gene lost 3 bases and the J gene lost 4 bases, with 9 bases spanning the gap. The germline V gene encodes CDR1 SQVTM and CDR2 ANQGSEA. This CDR3 has 12 residues. For the CDR3, the DNA is TGCAGCGTTGAGTCTGGAGGCTATGGCTACACCTTC. It translates to CSVESGGYGYTF.

The chain joins TRBV5-1 to TRBJ2-1; the D is unclear. Trimming left V 1 base short and J 5 bases short, with 7 bases between. This CDR3 has 13 amino acids. From germline, CDR1 is SGHRS and CDR2 YFSETQ. This chain's CDR3 is CASSLIVNNEQFF. For the CDR3, the DNA is TGCGCCAGCAGCTTGATAGTCAACAATGAGCAGTTCTTC.

The chain joins TRBV7-2 to TRBJ2-3, with TRBD2 matching 14 bases. This CDR3 has 15 residues. The germline V gene has CDR1 SGHTA and CDR2 FQGNSA. Trimming at V came to 5 bases and at J to 6 bases, leaving 4 bases not matched to a gene. The CDR3 sequence is CASSRLAGGPDTQYF. The CDR3, as DNA: TGTGCCAGCAGCCGACTAGCGGGAGGGCCCGATACGCAGTATTTT.

V usage is TRBV20-1 and J usage is TRBJ2-5; no reliable D call. Germline V gene sequence: CDR1 DFQATT, CDR2 SNEGSKA (reference sequence). This CDR3 is built from 14 residues. The germline V and J ends were trimmed by 7 bases and 7 bases, with 22 bases remaining between them. CDR3 DNA sequence: TGCAGTGGAAGGGCAGATACCTCTCCAGGGACCCAGTACTTC. This gives the protein CSGRADTSPGTQYF.

The chain is built from TRBV9 and TRBJ2-3; D possibly uses TRBD1 or TRBD2 (6 bases each). V was cut by 3 bases and J by 3 bases, with 17 bases left in between. The CDR3 runs to 16 residues. CDR1 is SGDLS, CDR2 YYNGEE, per germline. The CDR3 reads CASSAGPGAGTDTQYF. CDR3 sequence (DNA): TGTGCCAGCAGCGCAGGCCCGGGGGCGGGAACAGATACGCAGTATTTT. Full variable domain (remainder filled in from reference TRBV9 and TRBJ2-3): DSGVTQTPKHLITATGQRVTLRCSPRSGDLSVYWYQQSLDQGLQFLIQYYNGEERAKGNILERFSAQQFPDLHSELNLSSLELGDSALYFCASSAGPGAGTDTQYFGPGTRLTVL.

V and J are TRBV29-1 and TRBJ2-5; D remains unclear. CDR1 and CDR2 (germline): SQVTM, ANQGSEA. The CDR3 is made up of 14 amino acids. Trimming stripped 4 bases from V and 5 bases from J, with 17 bases between. CDR3 sequence (DNA): TGCAGCGTTGCCCCCCGGAACACTGGCGAGACCCAGTACTTC. It translates to CSVAPRNTGETQYF.

The chain couples TRBV7-9 to TRBJ2-7; TRBD1 is a possible D gene (5 bases). This CDR3 region has 14 residues. Trimming cost V 4 bases and J 5 bases, with 15 bases left between them. Per the germline V gene, CDR1 is SEHNR and CDR2 is FQNEAQ (reference sequence). The CDR3 DNA reads TGTGCCAGCAGCTCCCAGGGTAGGGTGCACGAGCAGTACTTC. Residues: CASSSQGRVHEQYF.

The chain recombines TRBV5-6 with TRBJ1-1, with TRBD1 as a possible D gene (5 bases). Germline V lookup: CDR1 SGHDT, CDR2 YYEEEE. The CDR3 spans 14 residues. Trimming pared 4 bases from V and 3 bases from J, leaving 13 bases between. DNA of the CDR3: TGTGCCAGCAGCGACCTACAGGTCTACACTGAAGCTTTCTTT. This translates into CASSDLQVYTEAFF.

This chain joins TRBV7-2 and TRBJ2-1; 7 bases agree with TRBD1. Germline CDR1 SGHTA, CDR2 FQGNSA. Trimming at V came to 7 bases and at J to 4 bases, leaving 7 bases not matched to a gene. The CDR3 is 14 amino acids. The CDR3 nucleotides read TGTGCCAGCAATCCGGGACAGTCTTACAATGAGCAGTTCTTC. Translation: CASNPGQSYNEQFF.

J is TRBJ1-5 and V is TRBV28; D remains ambiguous. Trimming pared 4 bases from V and 7 bases from J, leaving 14 bases between. Germline V gives CDR1 MDHEN, CDR2 SYDVKM. The CDR3 has 14 residues. Here the CDR3 reads CASSSFMWTQPQHF. The CDR3, as DNA: TGTGCCAGCAGTTCCTTTATGTGGACCCAGCCCCAGCATTTT.

This CDR3 reads CASSLRGPTEAFF. The DNA for the CDR3 is TGTGCCAGCAGTTTGAGAGGGCCGACTGAAGCTTTCTTT. The chain employs TRBV28 and TRBJ1-1; the D is unclear. Trimming removed 3 bases from V and 5 bases from J, with 10 bases in between. This CDR3 comprises 13 residues. Germline CDR1 reads MDHEN; CDR2 reads SYDVKM.

This clonotype was picked up one time. The chain combines TRBV23-1 with TRBJ2-1, with 9 bases that match TRBD1. TRBV23-1 qualifies as an ORF whose function is uncertain. The V segment lost 4 bases and the J segment 7 bases; nucleotides outside the gene matches: 5. This CDR3 is 14 amino acids long. The CDR3 sequence: CASSRRDRVNEQFF. The CDR3 nucleotides are TGCGCCAGCAGTCGCCGGGACAGGGTTAATGAGCAGTTCTTC.

The V gene is TRBV12-3 or TRBV12-4, the J gene TRBJ2-7, with 12 bases aligning to TRBD1. V was clipped by 6 bases and J by 3 bases; unmatched bases: 6. The CDR3 loop spans 15 amino acids. CDR3 loop: CASRVGTGGYYEQYF. For the CDR3, the DNA is TGTGCCAGCAGGGTCGGGACAGGGGGCTACTACGAGCAGTACTTC.

The chain has TRBV30 and TRBJ1-1; D call uncertain. Germline lookup yields CDR1 GTSNPN and CDR2 SVGIG (reference sequence). The CDR3 length is 12 residues. V shed 0 bases and J shed 7 bases, with 9 bases lying between them. CDR3 protein: CAWSVPNGEAFF. The CDR3, as DNA: TGTGCCTGGAGTGTCCCTAACGGTGAAGCTTTCTTT.

The gene calls are TRBV27 and TRBJ2-7; D gene unclear. Trimming cost V 6 bases and J 4 bases, with 22 bases left between them. CDR1 MNHEY and CDR2 SMNVEV come from the germline V gene (reference sequence). CDR3 length: 16 amino acids. The CDR3 is CASSFPARTALYEQYF. CDR3 bases: TGTGCCAGCAGCTTCCCAGCACGGACCGCCCTTTACGAGCAGTACTTC.

This clonotype was detected only once. This chain connects TRBV19 to TRBJ2-7; no definite D call. Germline lookup yields CDR1 LNHDA and CDR2 SQIVND (reference sequence). The CDR3 runs to 11 residues. Trimming pared 3 bases from V and 4 bases from J, leaving 4 bases between. The CDR3 loop reads CASSMGYEQYF. In nucleotides, the CDR3 is TGTGCCAGTAGTATGGGTTACGAGCAGTACTTC.

The chain is built from TRBV2 and TRBJ1-1; D remains unclear. Germline V gene lookup returns CDR1 SNHLY and CDR2 FYNNEI. The CDR3 has 13 residues. The V and J ends lost 1 base and 0 bases respectively, with 3 bases between them. Here the CDR3 reads CASSEEVNTEAFF. CDR3 in DNA: TGTGCCAGCAGTGAAGAGGTGAACACTGAAGCTTTCTTT.

The chain links TRBV29-1 to TRBJ2-2; D ambiguous. CDR1 is SQVTM and CDR2 is ANQGSEA in the germline V gene. V was cut by 7 bases and J by 3 bases, with 18 bases left in between. CDR3 length: 15 residues. The CDR3 loop is CSASRATRDTGELFF. The CDR3 bases are TGCAGCGCCAGTAGGGCTACGCGAGACACCGGGGAGCTGTTTTTT.

This chain links TRBV4-1 with TRBJ1-5; TRBD1 might be the D (6 bases). The V gene's germline CDR1 is MGHRA and CDR2 YSYEKL. Trimming shortened V by 3 bases and J by 3 bases, and 21 bases separated the two germline ends. The CDR3 has 18 amino acids. The CDR3 DNA is TGCGCCAGCAGCCAGGACCTGAGAACCAGGGGCTCCAATCAGCCCCAGCATTTT. This sequence encodes CASSQDLRTRGSNQPQHF.

This chain joins TRBV29-1 and TRBJ2-5; D is ambiguous. Germline V lookup: CDR1 SQVTM, CDR2 ANQGSEA. The V end was cut by 4 bases, the J end by 4 bases, with 7 bases between. This CDR3 spans 11 amino acids. CDR3 region: CSVGALETQYF. The CDR3 DNA reads TGCAGCGTTGGTGCGTTAGAGACCCAGTACTTC.

The chain couples TRBV7-2 to TRBJ1-2, with 7 bases fitting TRBD1. CDR1 and CDR2 (germline): SGHTA, FQGNSA. With V trimmed by 5 bases and J by 6 bases, 6 bases remained unmatched. This CDR3 contains 13 residues. The CDR3 coding sequence is TGTGCCAGCAGCCGATTGACAGGGAATGGCTACACCTTC. It specifies CASSRLTGNGYTF.

The J gene is TRBJ2-4, the V gene TRBV7-9; D uncertain. The V end lost 4 bases, the J end lost 0 bases, and 4 bases lay between the germline ends. This CDR3 is 13 amino acids long. Germline V gene lookup returns CDR1 SEHNR and CDR2 FQNEAQ (reference sequence). CDR3 protein: CASSSVAKNIQYF. CDR3 bases: TGTGCCAGCAGCTCGGTAGCCAAAAACATTCAGTACTTC.

The chain recombines TRBV20-1 with TRBJ2-3; D perhaps matches TRBD1 (5 bases). CDR1 DFQATT and CDR2 SNEGSKA come from the germline V gene (reference sequence). V lost 2 bases, J lost 0 bases, and 9 bases lay in between. This CDR3 has 14 residues. The CDR3 region is CSARRTPSTDTQYF. The CDR3 DNA sequence: TGCAGTGCTAGAAGGACACCTAGCACAGATACGCAGTATTTT.